The 14 T cell receptor beta chains below all came from one sample that was sequenced in a study of PD-1 blockade in classical Hodgkin lymphoma. Sequenced by immunoSEQ multiplex PCR; TCRdb stores in-frame clones only, minus some. The table shows approximately 44,000 clones, with 60% to 70% occurring only once. Documented time point: cycle 4 day 1 (C4D1), after 6 weeks of nivolumab. All trial patients relapsed after autologous stem cell transplantation. This specimen consisted of peripheral blood mononuclear cells (PBMCs), obtained before the fourth cycle of nivolumab. The source is a human donor with classical Hodgkin lymphoma.

This clone was observed a single time. The rearrangement links TRBV2 to TRBJ2-5; D uncertain. Germline V gene data show CDR1 as SNHLY and CDR2 as FYNNEI. The V gene lost 4 bases and the J gene lost 3 bases, with 9 bases spanning the gap. The CDR3 extends over 13 amino acids. The CDR3 region is CASSVLFKETQYF. CDR3 bases: TGTGCCAGCAGTGTCCTGTTTAAAGAGACCCAGTACTTC.

This clone was detected a few times. The gene calls are TRBV4-3 and TRBJ1-2; 7 bases map to TRBD1. Germline loops: CDR1 LGHNA, CDR2 YSLEER. This CDR3 has 15 residues. V shed 5 bases and J 7 bases; nucleotides not matched to a gene: 13. CDR3 DNA sequence: TGCGCCAGCAGCGACCAGACAGGGAGGTTCGCTGGCTACACCTTC. Residues: CASSDQTGRFAGYTF.

The chain joins TRBV7-2 to TRBJ1-1; perhaps TRBD1 as D (6 bases). Trimming pared 6 bases from V and 5 bases from J, leaving 22 bases between. From germline, CDR1 is SGHTA and CDR2 FQGNSA. The CDR3 covers 16 residues. CDR3 loop: CASSPFRGASKTEAFF. The CDR3 nucleotides are TGTGCCAGCAGTCCTTTTAGGGGGGCCTCGAAGACTGAAGCTTTCTTT.

This clone was found many times. V usage is TRBV18 and J usage is TRBJ2-7, with D uncertain. Per the germline V gene, CDR1 is KGHSH and CDR2 is LQKENI. The V end lost 1 base, the J end lost 7 bases, and 11 bases lay between the germline ends. The CDR3 is 13 residues long. The CDR3 DNA is TGTGCCAGCTCACCACAGGACGCTAAAGAGCAGTACTTC. Its protein is CASSPQDAKEQYF.

The chain recombines TRBV6-5 with TRBJ1-3, with D unclear. Germline assignment: CDR1 MNHEY and CDR2 SVGAGI. The CDR3 consists of 14 residues. V shed 5 bases and J shed 0 bases, with 8 bases lying between them. CDR3 in DNA: TGTGCCAGCAGTGATAGGCCCTCTGGAAACACCATATATTTT. Translation gives CASSDRPSGNTIYF.

This clone has only a few counts. V is TRBV19 and J is TRBJ1-5; D might be TRBD1 (5 bases). The CDR3 runs to 17 residues. V was trimmed by 3 bases and J by 6 bases, leaving 21 bases between them. CDR1 and CDR2 from the germline V gene are LNHDA and SQIVND (reference sequence). The CDR3 region is CASSMGPRAGRGQPQHF. The DNA of the CDR3 is TGTGCCAGTAGTATGGGTCCCAGGGCTGGAAGAGGTCAGCCCCAGCATTTT.

The rearrangement uses TRBV25-1 and TRBJ2-7; D unresolved. The CDR3 has 13 residues. Germline-derived CDR1 and CDR2 are MGHDK and SYGVNS. With 1 base removed from V and 3 bases from J, the gap between germline ends came to 7 bases. The CDR3 DNA sequence: TGTGCCAGCAGTGAATCCCCCCTCTACGAGCAGTACTTC. This gives the protein CASSESPLYEQYF.

The rearrangement joins TRBV6-5 to TRBJ1-3; TRBD1 matches 7 bases. Germline CDR1 is MNHEY and CDR2 is SVGAGI. The V segment lost 5 bases and the J segment 0 bases; nucleotides outside the gene matches: 4. CDR3 length: 15 residues. The CDR3 DNA is TGTGCCAGCAGTCCTGCAGGGGGCTCTGGAAACACCATATATTTT. Its translation: CASSPAGGSGNTIYF.

The chain employs TRBV7-9 and TRBJ2-2; the match to TRBD2 covers 8 bases. The germline V gene has CDR1 SEHNR and CDR2 FQNEAQ (reference sequence). The CDR3 is 16 residues long. The V and J ends lost 1 base and 0 bases, in that order; junction bases with no gene match: 1. CDR3 in amino acids: CASSLVSGANTGELFF. The DNA for the CDR3 is TGTGCCAGCAGCTTAGTTAGCGGGGCGAACACCGGGGAGCTGTTTTTT. The full variable domain, completed using reference TRBV7-9 and TRBJ2-2, is DTGVSQNPRHKITKRGQNVTFRCDPISEHNRLYWYRQTLGQGPEFLTYFQNEAQLEKSRLLSDRFSAERPKGSFSTLEIQRTEQGDSAMYLCASSLVSGANTGELFFGEGSRLTVL.

The rearrangement uses TRBV7-9 and TRBJ2-2; no clear D gene. Deletions cut 4 bases from V and 15 bases from J, with 15 bases between. The CDR3 runs to 12 residues. CDR1 is SEHNR, CDR2 FQNEAQ, per germline (reference sequence). CDR3 residues: CASSSDTPELFF. The CDR3 DNA follows: TGTGCCAGCAGCTCCGACACTCCAGAGTTGTTTTTT.

This chain links TRBV5-1 with TRBJ1-5, with TRBD1 matching over 10 bases. Per the germline V gene, CDR1 is SGHRS and CDR2 is YFSETQ. The CDR3 extends over 15 amino acids. V shed 3 bases and J 3 bases; nucleotides not matched to a gene: 3. Here the CDR3 DNA reads TGCGCCAGCAGCTGGACAGGGGGTGACAATCAGCCCCAGCATTTT. Protein product: CASSWTGGDNQPQHF.

V is TRBV12-5 and J is TRBJ1-1, with D tentatively TRBD1 (5 bases). This CDR3 is 14 amino acids long. V dropped 1 base and J dropped 2 bases, with 8 bases sitting between them. CDR1 and CDR2 (germline): LGHNT, FRNRAP. CDR3 DNA sequence: TGTGCTAGTGGTTTGGGCGACAGAAACACTGAAGCTTTCTTT. It is translated as CASGLGDRNTEAFF. Full variable domain (remainder filled in from reference TRBV12-5 and TRBJ1-1): DARVTQTPRHKVTEMGQEVTMRCQPILGHNTVFWYRQTMMQGLELLAYFRNRAPLDDSGMPKDRFSAEMPDATLATLKIQPSEPRDSAVYFCASGLGDRNTEAFFGQGTRLTVV.

The chain carries TRBV19 and TRBJ2-2; TRBD2 is a possible D gene (7 bases). Deletions cut 8 bases from V and 2 bases from J, with 15 bases between. Germline V lookup: CDR1 LNHDA, CDR2 SQIVND (reference sequence). This CDR3 contains 15 residues. CDR3 region: CASLKGGRNTGELFF. Written as DNA, the CDR3 is TGTGCCAGTCTGAAGGGGGGGCGCAACACCGGGGAGCTGTTTTTT.

This clone was observed a few times. The V call is TRBV19, the J call TRBJ2-5; 10 positions agree with TRBD1. CDR1 is LNHDA and CDR2 is SQIVND in the germline V gene (reference sequence). The V and J ends lost 3 bases and 4 bases, in that order; junction bases with no gene match: 5. This CDR3 has 15 residues. The CDR3, as DNA: TGTGCCAGTAGTATCGGGACAGGGGTGGTAGAGACCCAGTACTTC. Translating it yields CASSIGTGVVETQYF. Looking up the rest from reference TRBV19 and TRBJ2-5 gives the full variable domain: DGGITQSPKYLFRKEGQNVTLSCEQNLNHDAMYWYRQDPGQGLRLIYYSQIVNDFQKGDIAEGYSVSREKKESFPLTVTSAQKNPTAFYLCASSIGTGVVETQYFGPGTRLLVL.